The text below deals with one T cell receptor (beta chain). Its cognate antigen is unknown. These data belong to a study of shared clonotypes between healthy human individuals. Study results and caveats: Among non-shared clonotypes, generation probabilities were lower than among those shared by all four donors.

Per the germline V gene, CDR1 is GTSNPN and CDR2 is SVGIG (reference sequence). The CDR3 loop spans 15 amino acids. Trimming took 0 bases from V and 10 from J, leaving 19 bases between them. All donors were healthy HIV-negative adults lacking recent acute infections or vaccinations. Only in-frame clones appear in the TCRdb table, and some are missing; sequencing was by immunoSEQ multiplex PCR. In the table there are approximately 710,000 clones, roughly 91% of which are singletons. This receptor was taken from a man aged 18 to 35 in good health. Some clones in this sample may be carry-over from other donors' samples. The chain uses TRBV30 and TRBJ2-1, with D unclear. Sequenced input: memory CD8+ T cells from PBMCs. The sample's subset: CD45RO+ cells pooled with CCR7-negative TemRA cells. For the CDR3, the DNA is TGTGCCTGGAGTGTATTGCTACCCTCAGATCAGGAGCAGTTCTTC. The encoded protein is CAWSVLLPSDQEQFF.